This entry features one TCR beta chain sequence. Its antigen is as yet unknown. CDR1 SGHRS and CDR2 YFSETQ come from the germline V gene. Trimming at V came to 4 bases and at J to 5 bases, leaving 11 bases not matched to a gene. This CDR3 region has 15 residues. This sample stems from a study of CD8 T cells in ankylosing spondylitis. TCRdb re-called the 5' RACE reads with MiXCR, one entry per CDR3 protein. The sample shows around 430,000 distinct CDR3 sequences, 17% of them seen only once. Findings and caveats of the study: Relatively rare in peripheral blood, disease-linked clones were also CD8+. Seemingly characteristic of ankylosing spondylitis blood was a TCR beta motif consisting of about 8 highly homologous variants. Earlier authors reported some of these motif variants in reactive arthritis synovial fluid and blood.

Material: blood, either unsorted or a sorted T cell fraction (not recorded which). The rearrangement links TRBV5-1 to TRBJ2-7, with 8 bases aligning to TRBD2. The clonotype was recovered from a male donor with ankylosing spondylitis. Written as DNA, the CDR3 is TGCGCCAGCAGCCGGACGCCCACGGGACTAGACGAGCAGTACTTC. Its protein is CASSRTPTGLDEQYF. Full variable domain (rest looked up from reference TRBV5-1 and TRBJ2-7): KAGVTQTPRYLIKTRGQQVTLSCSPISGHRSVSWYQQTPGQGLQFLFEYFSETQRNKGNFPGRFSGRQFSNSRSEMNVSTLELGDSALYLCASSRTPTGLDEQYFGPGTRLTVT.